This T cell receptor (beta chain) was sequenced during a study of blood T cell repertoires in COVID-19. Overall study context: Sample material is recorded as cDNA or gDNA derived from T cells, B-cell-depleted T cells, or PBMCs.

As originally analysed: Reference gene primer amplification gave estimated nucleated cell counts. Repertoires were generated with immunoSEQ multiplex PCR, while TCRdb's copy carries only in-frame clones and drops some. The DNA was the basis for D and trimming; V, J and clone size are from that table. The data show 310,000 or so clones, approximately 90% seen once. Participants spanned ages about 18 to 89 years and resided in 20 to 25 US areas. All recovered Cohort 3 donors got two negative PCRs, got clearance, or saw symptom resolution. The sequence was collected from a young woman who had recovered from COVID-19. Sequenced material: PBMCs or T cells enriched from blood (not recorded which).

The CDR3: CASRDPGQTYEQYF. The CDR3 DNA is TGTGCCAGCAGAGATCCGGGACAGACCTACGAGCAGTACTTC. The chain recombines TRBV6-5 with TRBJ2-7, with 7 bases lining up with TRBD1. The germline CDR1 and CDR2 sequences are MNHEY and SVGAGI. Trimming at V came to 6 bases and at J to 2 bases, leaving 7 bases not matched to a gene. The CDR3 consists of 14 residues.